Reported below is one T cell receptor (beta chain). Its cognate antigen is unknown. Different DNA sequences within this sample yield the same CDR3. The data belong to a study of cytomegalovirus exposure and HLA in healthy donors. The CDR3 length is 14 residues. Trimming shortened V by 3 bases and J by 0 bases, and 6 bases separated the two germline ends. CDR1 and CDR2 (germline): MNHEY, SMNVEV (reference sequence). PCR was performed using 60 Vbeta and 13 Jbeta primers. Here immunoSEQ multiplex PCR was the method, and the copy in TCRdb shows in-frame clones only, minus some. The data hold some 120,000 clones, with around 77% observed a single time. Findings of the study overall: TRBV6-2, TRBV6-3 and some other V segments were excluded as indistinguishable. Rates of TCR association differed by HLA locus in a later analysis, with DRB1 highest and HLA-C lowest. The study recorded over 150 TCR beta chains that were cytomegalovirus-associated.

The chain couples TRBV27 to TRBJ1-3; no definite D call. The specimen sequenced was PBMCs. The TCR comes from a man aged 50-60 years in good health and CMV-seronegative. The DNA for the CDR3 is TGTGCCAGCAGTTTTCGGGGCTCTGGAAACACCATATATTTT. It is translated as CASSFRGSGNTIYF.